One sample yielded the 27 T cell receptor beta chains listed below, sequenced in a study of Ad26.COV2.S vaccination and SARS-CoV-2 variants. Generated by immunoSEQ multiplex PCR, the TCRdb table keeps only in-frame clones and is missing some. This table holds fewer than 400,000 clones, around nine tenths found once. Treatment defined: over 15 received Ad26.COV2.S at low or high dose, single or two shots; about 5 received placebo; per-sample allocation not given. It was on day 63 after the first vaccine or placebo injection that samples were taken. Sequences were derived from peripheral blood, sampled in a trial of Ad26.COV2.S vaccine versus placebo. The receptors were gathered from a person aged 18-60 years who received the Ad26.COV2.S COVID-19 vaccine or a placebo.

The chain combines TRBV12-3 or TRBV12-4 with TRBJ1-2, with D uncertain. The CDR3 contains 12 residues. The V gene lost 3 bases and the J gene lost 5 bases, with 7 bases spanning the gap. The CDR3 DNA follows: TGTGCCAGCAGTTTGGACGGGTATGGCTACACCTTC. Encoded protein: CASSLDGYGYTF.

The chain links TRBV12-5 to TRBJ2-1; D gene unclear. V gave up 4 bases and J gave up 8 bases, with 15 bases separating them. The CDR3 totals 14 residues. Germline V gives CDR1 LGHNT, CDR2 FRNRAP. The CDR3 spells CASGSGAGRHEQFF. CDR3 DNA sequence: TGTGCTAGTGGTTCTGGAGCCGGGCGCCATGAGCAGTTCTTC.

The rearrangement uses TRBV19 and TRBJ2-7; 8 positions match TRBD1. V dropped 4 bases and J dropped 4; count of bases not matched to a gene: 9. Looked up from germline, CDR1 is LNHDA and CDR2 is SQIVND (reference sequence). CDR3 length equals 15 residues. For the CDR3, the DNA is TGTGCCAGTAGTACTCCACGGACAGGGAGGTACGAGCAGTACTTC. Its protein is CASSTPRTGRYEQYF.

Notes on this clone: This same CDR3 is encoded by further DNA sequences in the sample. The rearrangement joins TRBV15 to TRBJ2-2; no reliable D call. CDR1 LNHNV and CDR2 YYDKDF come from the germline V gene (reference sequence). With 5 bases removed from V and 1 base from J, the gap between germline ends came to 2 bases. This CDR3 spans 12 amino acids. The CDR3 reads CATSRNTGELFF. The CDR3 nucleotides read TGTGCCACCAGCCGGAACACCGGGGAGCTGTTTTTT.

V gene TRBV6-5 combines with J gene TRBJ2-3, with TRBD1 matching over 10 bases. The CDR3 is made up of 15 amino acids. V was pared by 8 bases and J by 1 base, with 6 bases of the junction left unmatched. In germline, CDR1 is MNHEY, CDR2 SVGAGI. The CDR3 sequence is CASETGGAGTDTQYF. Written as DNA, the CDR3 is TGTGCCAGCGAGACAGGGGGCGCAGGCACAGATACGCAGTATTTT.

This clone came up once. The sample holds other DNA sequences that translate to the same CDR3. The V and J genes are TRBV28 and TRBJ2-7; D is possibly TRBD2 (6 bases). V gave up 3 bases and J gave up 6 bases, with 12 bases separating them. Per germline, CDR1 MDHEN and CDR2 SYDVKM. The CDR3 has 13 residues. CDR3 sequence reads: CASSFPGRGEQYF. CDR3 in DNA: TGTGCCAGCAGTTTTCCCGGGCGGGGCGAGCAGTACTTC.

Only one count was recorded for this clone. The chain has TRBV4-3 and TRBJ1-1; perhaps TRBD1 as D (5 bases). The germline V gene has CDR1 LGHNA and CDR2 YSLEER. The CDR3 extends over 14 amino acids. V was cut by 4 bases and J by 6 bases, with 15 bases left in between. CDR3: CASSPSQGNAEAFF. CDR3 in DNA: TGCGCCAGCAGCCCTTCCCAGGGAAACGCTGAAGCTTTCTTT.

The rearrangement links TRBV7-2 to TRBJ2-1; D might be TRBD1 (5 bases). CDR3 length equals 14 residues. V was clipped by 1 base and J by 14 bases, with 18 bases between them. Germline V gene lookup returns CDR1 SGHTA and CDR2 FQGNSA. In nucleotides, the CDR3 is TGTGCCAGCAGCTTAGATTTGGGGCAGGGCTCTGAGTTCTTC. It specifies CASSLDLGQGSEFF.

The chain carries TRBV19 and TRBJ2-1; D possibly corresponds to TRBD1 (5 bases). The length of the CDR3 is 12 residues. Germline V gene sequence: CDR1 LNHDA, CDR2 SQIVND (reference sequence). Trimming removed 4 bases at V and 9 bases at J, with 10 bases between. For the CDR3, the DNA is TGTGCCAGTAGTAGGTCCAGGGCTGAGCAGTTCTTC. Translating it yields CASSRSRAEQFF.

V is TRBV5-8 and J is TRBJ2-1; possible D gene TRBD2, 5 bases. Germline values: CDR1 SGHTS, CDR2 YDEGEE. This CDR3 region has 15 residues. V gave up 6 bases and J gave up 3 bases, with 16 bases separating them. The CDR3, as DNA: TGTGCCAGCATAGGACCGGGATTAGGCTACAATGAGCAGTTCTTC. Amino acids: CASIGPGLGYNEQFF.

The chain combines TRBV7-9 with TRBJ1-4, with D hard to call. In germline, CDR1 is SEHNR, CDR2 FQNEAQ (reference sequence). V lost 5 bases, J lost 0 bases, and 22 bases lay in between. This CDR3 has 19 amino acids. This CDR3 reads CASSQVTPTRPTTNEKLFF. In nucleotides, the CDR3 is TGTGCCAGCAGCCAAGTGACACCTACACGGCCTACAACTAATGAAAAACTGTTTTTT.

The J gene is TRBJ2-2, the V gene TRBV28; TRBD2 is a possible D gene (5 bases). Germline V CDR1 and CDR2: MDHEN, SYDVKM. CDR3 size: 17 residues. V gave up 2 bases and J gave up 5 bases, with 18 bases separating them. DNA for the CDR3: TGTGCCAGCAGTTTAGTTTCCTTGGGAGCACTTACCGGGGAGCTGTTTTTT. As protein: CASSLVSLGALTGELFF.

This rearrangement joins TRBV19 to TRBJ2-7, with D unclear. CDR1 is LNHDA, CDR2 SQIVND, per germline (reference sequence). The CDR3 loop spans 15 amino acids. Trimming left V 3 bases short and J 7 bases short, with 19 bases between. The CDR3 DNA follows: TGTGCCAGTAGTATTAGTTGGACCGCAGAGAGGGAGCAGTACTTC. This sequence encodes CASSISWTAEREQYF.

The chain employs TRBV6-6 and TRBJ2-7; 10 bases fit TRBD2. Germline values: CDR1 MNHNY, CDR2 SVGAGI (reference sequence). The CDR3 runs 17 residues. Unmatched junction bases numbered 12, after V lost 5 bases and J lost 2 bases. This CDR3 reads CASSPRGASGGTYEQYF. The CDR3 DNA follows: TGTGCCAGCAGTCCCCGTGGTGCTAGCGGGGGAACCTACGAGCAGTACTTC.

In DNA form, the CDR3 reads TGCGCCAGCAGCTTGGAGGCGGGAGGGTACAATGAGCAGTTCTTC. Translation: CASSLEAGGYNEQFF. The chain uses TRBV5-1 and TRBJ2-1, with TRBD2 identical over 9 bases. This CDR3 has 15 residues. The J segment lost 4 bases and the V segment lost 0 bases, leaving 2 bases of the junction unmatched. The V gene's germline CDR1 is SGHRS and CDR2 YFSETQ.

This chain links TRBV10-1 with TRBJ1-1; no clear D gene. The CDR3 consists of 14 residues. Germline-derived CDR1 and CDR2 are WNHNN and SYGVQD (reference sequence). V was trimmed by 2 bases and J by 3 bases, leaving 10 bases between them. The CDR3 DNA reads TGCGCCAGCAGTGAGGGCAGGCGGTACACTGAAGCTTTCTTT. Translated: CASSEGRRYTEAFF.

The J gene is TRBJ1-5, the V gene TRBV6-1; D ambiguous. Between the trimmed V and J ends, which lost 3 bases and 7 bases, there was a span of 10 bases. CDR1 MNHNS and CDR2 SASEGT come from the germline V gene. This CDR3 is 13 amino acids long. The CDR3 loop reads CASSEGIGQPQHF. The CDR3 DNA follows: TGTGCCAGCAGTGAGGGAATTGGGCAGCCCCAGCATTTT.

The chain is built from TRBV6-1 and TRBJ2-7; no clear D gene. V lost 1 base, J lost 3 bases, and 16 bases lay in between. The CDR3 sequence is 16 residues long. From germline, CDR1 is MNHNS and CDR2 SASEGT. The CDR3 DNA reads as TGTGCCAGCAGTGAAGGGAGTTGGCAGGCCGTCTACGAGCAGTACTTC. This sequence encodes CASSEGSWQAVYEQYF.

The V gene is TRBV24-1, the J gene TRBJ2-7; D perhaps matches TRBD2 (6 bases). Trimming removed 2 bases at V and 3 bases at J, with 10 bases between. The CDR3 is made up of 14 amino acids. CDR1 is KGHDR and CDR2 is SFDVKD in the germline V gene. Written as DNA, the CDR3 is TGTGCCACCAGTGATTCCCGGGGGAACTACGAGCAGTACTTC. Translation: CATSDSRGNYEQYF.

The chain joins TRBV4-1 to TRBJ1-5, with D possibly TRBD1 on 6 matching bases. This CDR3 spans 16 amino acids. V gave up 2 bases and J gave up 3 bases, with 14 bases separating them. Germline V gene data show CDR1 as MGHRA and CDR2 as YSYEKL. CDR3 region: CASSQMQGSNNQPQHF. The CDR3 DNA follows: TGCGCCAGCAGCCAAATGCAGGGGTCGAACAATCAGCCCCAGCATTTT.

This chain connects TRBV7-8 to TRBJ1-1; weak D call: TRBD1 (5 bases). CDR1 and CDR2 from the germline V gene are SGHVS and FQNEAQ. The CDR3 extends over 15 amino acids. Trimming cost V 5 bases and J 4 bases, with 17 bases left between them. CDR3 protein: CASSPEGRGGTEAFF. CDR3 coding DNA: TGTGCCAGCAGCCCTGAAGGCCGTGGGGGCACTGAAGCTTTCTTT.

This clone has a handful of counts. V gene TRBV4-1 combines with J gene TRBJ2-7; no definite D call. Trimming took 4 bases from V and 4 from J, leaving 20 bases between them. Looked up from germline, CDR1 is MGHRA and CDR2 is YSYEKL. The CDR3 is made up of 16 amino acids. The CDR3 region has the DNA TGCGCCAGCAGCCCCCTTTTGGCAGCCCGACCGTACGAGCAGTACTTC. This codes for CASSPLLAARPYEQYF.

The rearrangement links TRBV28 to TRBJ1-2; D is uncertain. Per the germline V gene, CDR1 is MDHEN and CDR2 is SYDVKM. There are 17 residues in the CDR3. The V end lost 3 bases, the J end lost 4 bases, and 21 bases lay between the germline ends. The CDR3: CASSLPSFRSPFYGYTF. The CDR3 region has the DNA TGTGCCAGCAGTTTGCCCTCGTTTAGGTCCCCCTTCTATGGCTACACCTTC.

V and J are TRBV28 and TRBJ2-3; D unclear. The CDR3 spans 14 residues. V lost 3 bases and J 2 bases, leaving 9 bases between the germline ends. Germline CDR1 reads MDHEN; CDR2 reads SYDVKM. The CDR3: CASSFIAATDTQYF. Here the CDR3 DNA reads TGTGCCAGCAGTTTTATCGCGGCCACAGATACGCAGTATTTT.

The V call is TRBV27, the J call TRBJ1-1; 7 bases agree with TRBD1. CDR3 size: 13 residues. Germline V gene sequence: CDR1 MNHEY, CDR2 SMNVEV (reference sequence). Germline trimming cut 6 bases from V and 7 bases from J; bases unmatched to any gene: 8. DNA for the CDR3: TGTGCCAGCAGAGAGACGGGACAGATTGAAGCTTTCTTT. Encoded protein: CASRETGQIEAFF.

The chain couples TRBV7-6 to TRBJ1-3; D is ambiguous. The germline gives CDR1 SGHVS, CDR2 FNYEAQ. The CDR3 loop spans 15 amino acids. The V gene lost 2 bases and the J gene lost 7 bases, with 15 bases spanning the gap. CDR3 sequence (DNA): TGTGCCAGCAGCTTAAGTCTTGCTGAGGCTAACACCATATATTTT. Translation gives CASSLSLAEANTIYF.

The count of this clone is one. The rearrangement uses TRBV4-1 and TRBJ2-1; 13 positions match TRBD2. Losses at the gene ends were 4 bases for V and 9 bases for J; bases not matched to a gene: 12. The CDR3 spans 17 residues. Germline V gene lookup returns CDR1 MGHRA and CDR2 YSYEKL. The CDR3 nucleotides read TGCGCCAGCAGCCCCTCTCCTGGACTAGCGGGAGTCAGTGAGCAGTTCTTC. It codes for CASSPSPGLAGVSEQFF.